This TCR beta chain emerged from a study of T cell responses to AZD1222 COVID-19 vaccine. Germline lookup yields CDR1 SEHNR and CDR2 FQNEAQ (reference sequence). The V segment lost 1 base and the J segment 7 bases; nucleotides outside the gene matches: 5. This CDR3 is 14 amino acids long. Using immunoSEQ multiplex PCR, the repertoire was profiled, and TCRdb retains in-frame clones only, with some absent. The sample lists under 150,000 clones, just over 90% occurring once. Regarding this clone: What it recognizes is unknown.

Study-wide results and limits: In all cases, repertoires were sampled only after the peak T cell response. Donors were mostly white British, more females; clonal diversity possibly underestimated. Only 5 or 6 people who got AZD1222 tested seropositive at baseline. With two AZD1222 doses given, Spike-specific TCR breadth and depth both rose.

The specimen comprised peripheral blood, sampled on day 0 of MenACWY control vaccination. This clonotype originated in an adult in good health. The chain couples TRBV7-9 to TRBJ1-2, with 8 positions matching TRBD1. The CDR3: CASSLVDRVSGYTF. CDR3 coding DNA: TGTGCCAGCAGCTTAGTGGACAGGGTCTCTGGCTACACCTTC.